This T cell receptor beta chain was obtained from a study of T-cell memory formation after mild COVID-19. Looking at the study overall: Largely, TCR clusters stayed within a single donor. Findings and limits, study-wide: Those CD4+ clones that contracted were mainly in CM and EM (CD8+ ones in EMRA). Some SARS-CoV-2-responding clones were already detected in memory before infection. Clones from the second wave (peaking day 37) had unconfirmed SARS-CoV-2 specificity.

V dropped 4 bases and J dropped 3 bases, with 9 bases sitting between them. CDR1 is MGHRA and CDR2 is YSYEKL in the germline V gene. This CDR3 has 13 amino acids. A note on this clonotype: Its cognate antigen is unknown.

MiXCR was run by TCRdb on the 5' RACE reads, yielding one entry per CDR3 protein. Of approximately 300,000 distinct CDR3 sequences in the sample, roughly 8.2% were seen once. The chain joins TRBV4-1 to TRBJ2-5; D not certain. This clonotype was sampled from a man between 18 and 35 years old who had mild COVID-19 (a few samples of this study predate the infection). Cell type and time point are not known. The source material was PBMCs or a T cell subset sorted from them (not recorded which). CDR3 sequence: CASSRSIEETQYF. CDR3 coding DNA: TGCGCCAGCAGCCGGAGCATCGAAGAGACCCAGTACTTC.